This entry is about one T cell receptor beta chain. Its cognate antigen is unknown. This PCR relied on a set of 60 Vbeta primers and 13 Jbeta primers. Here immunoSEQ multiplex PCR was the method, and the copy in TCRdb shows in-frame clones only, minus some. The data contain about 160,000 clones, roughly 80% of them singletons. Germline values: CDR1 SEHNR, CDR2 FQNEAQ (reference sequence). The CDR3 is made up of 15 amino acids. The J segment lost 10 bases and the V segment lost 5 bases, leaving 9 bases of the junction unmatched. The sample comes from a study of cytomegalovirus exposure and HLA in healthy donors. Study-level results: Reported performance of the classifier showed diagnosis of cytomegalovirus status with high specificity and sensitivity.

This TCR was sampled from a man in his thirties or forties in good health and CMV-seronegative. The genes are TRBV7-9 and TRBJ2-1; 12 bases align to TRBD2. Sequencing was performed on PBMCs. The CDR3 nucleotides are TGTGCCAGCAGCCAGCTAGCGGGGGGGCGGAACGAGCAGTTCTTC. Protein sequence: CASSQLAGGRNEQFF.